These 10 T cell receptor beta chains originate from one sample sequenced in a study of OX40 agonist ivuxolimab in advanced cancers. Using immunoSEQ multiplex PCR, the repertoire was profiled, and TCRdb retains in-frame clones only, with some absent. Found here are some 97,000 clones, roughly 90% of them singletons; the top ten hold 0.5% to 0.65%. Sequences were derived from CD4+ or CD8+ T cells sorted from blood, sampled in a trial of the OX40 agonist ivuxolimab. The source of these receptors is an adult with an advanced solid tumor such as melanoma, head and neck, liver or kidney cancer.

The chain carries TRBV11-2 and TRBJ2-3; 9 bases match TRBD2. V lost 1 base and J lost 4; bases outside the gene matches: 6. CDR1 is SGHAT and CDR2 is FQNNGV in the germline V gene. This CDR3 comprises 16 residues. The CDR3 sequence is CASSLVSGRVSDTQYF. CDR3 sequence (DNA): TGTGCCAGCAGCTTAGTTAGCGGGAGAGTCTCAGATACGCAGTATTTT.

The V and J genes are TRBV11-2 and TRBJ2-3, with D perhaps TRBD1 (5 bases). Between the trimmed V and J ends, which lost 5 bases and 10 bases, there was a span of 10 bases. The CDR3 loop spans 11 amino acids. Germline V gives CDR1 SGHAT, CDR2 FQNNGV. The CDR3, as DNA: TGTGCCAGCAGCATAGGGGCCGCGCAGTATTTT. This codes for CASSIGAAQYF.

This chain joins TRBV7-9 and TRBJ2-3; 7 nucleotides match TRBD1. This CDR3 has 14 residues. In germline, CDR1 is SEHNR, CDR2 FQNEAQ (reference sequence). DNA of the CDR3: TGTGCTTATCCAGGGGGACGGGACACAGATACGCAGTATTTT. It encodes CAYPGGRDTDTQYF.

The chain is built from TRBV7-2 and TRBJ2-1; perhaps TRBD1 as D (6 bases). The CDR3 spans 14 residues. CDR1 SGHTA and CDR2 FQGNSA come from the germline V gene. V shed 4 bases and J shed 10 bases, with 17 bases lying between them. The DNA of the CDR3 is TGTGCCAGCAGCTCACAGGGACGGTATGGGGAGCAGTTCTTC. Translating it yields CASSSQGRYGEQFF.

The chain is built from TRBV18 and TRBJ1-1; no reliable D call. CDR3 length equals 11 residues. The germline CDR1 and CDR2 sequences are KGHSH and LQKENI. V lost 2 bases and J 7 bases, leaving 5 bases between the germline ends. In nucleotides, the CDR3 is TGTGCCAGCTCACCAATTAGTGAAGCTTTCTTT. It encodes CASSPISEAFF.

The rearrangement joins TRBV7-2 to TRBJ2-3; D is uncertain. The V and J ends lost 1 base and 0 bases respectively, with 11 bases between them. The V gene's germline CDR1 is SGHTA and CDR2 FQGNSA. The CDR3 totals 16 residues. CDR3 DNA sequence: TGTGCCAGCAGCTTAGGCGGTCCGCCTAGCACAGATACGCAGTATTTT. Translation: CASSLGGPPSTDTQYF.

The genes are TRBV7-6 and TRBJ2-5, with D perhaps matching TRBD1 or TRBD2 (6 bases each). Germline V CDR1 and CDR2: SGHVS, FNYEAQ. The CDR3 is made up of 13 amino acids. The V gene lost 5 bases and the J gene lost 11 bases, with 18 bases spanning the gap. CDR3 coding DNA: TGTGCCAGCAGCCCACCGAGGGGGGAAGAGCAGTACTTC. It yields the protein CASSPPRGEEQYF.

This chain joins TRBV5-1 and TRBJ2-7; 8 bases map to TRBD1. The CDR3 runs to 15 residues. V shed 3 bases, J shed 2 bases, and the junction held 7 bases outside the gene matches. In germline, CDR1 is SGHRS, CDR2 YFSETQ. The CDR3 DNA reads as TGCGCCAGCAGCTACAGGGGGGATTCCCCCTACGAGCAGTACTTC. Residues: CASSYRGDSPYEQYF. The entire variable domain, with the rest obtained from reference TRBV5-1 and TRBJ2-7, is as follows: KAGVTQTPRYLIKTRGQQVTLSCSPISGHRSVSWYQQTPGQGLQFLFEYFSETQRNKGNFPGRFSGRQFSNSRSEMNVSTLELGDSALYLCASSYRGDSPYEQYFGPGTRLTVT.

This clone was detected a few times. J is TRBJ1-2 and V is TRBV28; maybe TRBD1 (6 bases). Trimming took off 3 bases at V and 4 bases at J, with 12 bases between the two ends. CDR3 length: 14 residues. CDR1 is MDHEN and CDR2 is SYDVKM in the germline V gene. The CDR3 sequence is CASSLGATSYGYTF. The CDR3 coding sequence is TGTGCCAGCAGTTTGGGGGCGACATCCTATGGCTACACCTTC.

The V gene is TRBV5-6, the J gene TRBJ2-4; TRBD1 matches 9 bases. Trimming cost V 2 bases and J 0 bases; bases outside gene matches: 3. The germline V gene has CDR1 SGHDT and CDR2 YYEEEE. CDR3 length: 16 residues. The CDR3 nucleotides are TGTGCCAGCAGCTTCTGGACAGGGGTAGCCAAAAACATTCAGTACTTC. This codes for CASSFWTGVAKNIQYF. Complete variable domain (other parts from reference TRBV5-6 and TRBJ2-4): DAGVTQSPTHLIKTRGQQVTLRCSPKSGHDTVSWYQQALGQGPQFIFQYYEEEERQRGNFPDRFSGHQFPNYSSELNVNALLLGDSALYLCASSFWTGVAKNIQYFGAGTRLSVL.